This T cell receptor beta chain was recorded in a study of blood T cell repertoires in COVID-19. The germline V gene encodes CDR1 SQVTM and CDR2 ANQGSEA. V trimming: 6 bases; J trimming: 10 bases; junction bases outside the gene matches: 6. The CDR3 has 12 amino acids. Two negative PCRs, clearance, or symptom resolution characterized the recovered Cohort 3 donors. In the original processing: Cell counts per sample came from amplifying reference gene primers. TCRdb's table, derived via immunoSEQ multiplex PCR, lists solely in-frame clones and lacks some. The D gene and trimming were derived from the DNA, and the V and J assignments and clone size from that table. The table includes more than 250,000 clones, about 89% detected once.

This TCR was recovered from a woman between 25 and 40 years old who had recovered from COVID-19. Material for sequencing was PBMCs or T cells enriched from blood (not recorded which). This sequence joins TRBV29-1 and TRBJ1-2; TRBD1 matches 12 bases. As DNA, the CDR3 is TGCAGCGTCCACGGGACAGGGGGCCTCTACACCTTC. Translated: CSVHGTGGLYTF.